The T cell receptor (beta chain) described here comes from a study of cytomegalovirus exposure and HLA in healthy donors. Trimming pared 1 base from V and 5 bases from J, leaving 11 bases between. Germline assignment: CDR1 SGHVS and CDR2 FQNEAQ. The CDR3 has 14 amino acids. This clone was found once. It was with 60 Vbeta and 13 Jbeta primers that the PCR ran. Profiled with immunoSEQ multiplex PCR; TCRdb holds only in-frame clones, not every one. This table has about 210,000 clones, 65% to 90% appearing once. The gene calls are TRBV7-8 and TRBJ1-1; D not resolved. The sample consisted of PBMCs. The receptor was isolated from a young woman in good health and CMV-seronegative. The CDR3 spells CASSLGGIRTEAFF. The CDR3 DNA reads TGTGCCAGCAGCTTAGGAGGGATTAGGACTGAAGCTTTCTTT.